The entry that follows covers one TCR beta chain sequence. Its cognate antigen is unknown. It was RNA transcripts that yielded the amplified TCR beta CDR3 regions. The HTBI primer set drove a first-round RT-PCR of the TCR CDR3. In TCRdb, the multiplex PCR reads were re-called with MiXCR into one record per CDR3 protein. The data show a few hundred thousand distinct CDR3 sequences, approximately 14% seen once. Germline V CDR1 and CDR2: DFQATT, SNEGSKA (reference sequence). The CDR3 has 15 residues. Trimming shortened V by 5 bases and J by 0 bases, and 14 bases separated the two germline ends. This entry belongs to a study of T cells in Graves' hyperthyroidism and ophthalmopathy. Study-wide findings and caveats: Separation of ophthalmopathy from stable hyperthyroidism was achieved by a 13 V-J model.

The chain employs TRBV20-1 and TRBJ2-1; D possibly matches TRBD1 or TRBD2 (6 bases each). Sequences were obtained from blood. This receptor was identified in a woman in her twenties or thirties with Graves' hyperthyroidism. CDR3 nucleotide sequence: TGCAGTGCTGAAATAGCGGACAGCTCCTACAATGAGCAGTTCTTC. It specifies CSAEIADSSYNEQFF.